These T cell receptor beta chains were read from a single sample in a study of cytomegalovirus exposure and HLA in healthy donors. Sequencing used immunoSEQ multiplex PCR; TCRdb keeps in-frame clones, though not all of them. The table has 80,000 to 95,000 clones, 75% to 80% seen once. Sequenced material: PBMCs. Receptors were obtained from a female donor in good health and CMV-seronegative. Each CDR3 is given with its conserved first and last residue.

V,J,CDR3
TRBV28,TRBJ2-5,CASSFWTSGRGETQYF
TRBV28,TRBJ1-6,CASSSSGQGASPLHF
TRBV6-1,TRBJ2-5,CASSGTPPETQYF
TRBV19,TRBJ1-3,CASSTRAVGNTIYF
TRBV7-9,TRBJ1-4,CASSLETGVNEKLFF
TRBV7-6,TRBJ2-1,CASSAQTGGEQFF
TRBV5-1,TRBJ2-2,CASSFPEVAGELFF
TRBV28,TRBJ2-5,CASSTFLGGTIETQYF
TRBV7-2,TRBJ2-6,CASSHRALGANVLTF
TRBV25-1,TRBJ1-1,CASSDGRRNTEAFF
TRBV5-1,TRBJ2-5,CASSVRGDQETQYF
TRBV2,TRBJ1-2,CASSGQFYGYTF
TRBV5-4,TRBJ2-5,CASSLGGTGGETQYF
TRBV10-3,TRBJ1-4,CAISDRRGSGTGSEKLFF
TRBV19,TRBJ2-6,CASSGSGTGGSGANVLTF
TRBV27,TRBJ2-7,CASSLPPGTSGHEQYF
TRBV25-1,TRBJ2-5,CASSRVETQYF
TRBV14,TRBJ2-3,CASASGSHDTQYF
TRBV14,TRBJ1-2,CASSQLPWGDRGGYTF
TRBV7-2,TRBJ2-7,CASSYGQGADYEQYF
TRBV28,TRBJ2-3,CASRPRYSTDTQYF
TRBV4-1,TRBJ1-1,CASSQADRVNTEAFF
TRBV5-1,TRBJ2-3,CASSMVDRDTDTQYF
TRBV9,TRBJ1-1,CASSVGTAVEAFF
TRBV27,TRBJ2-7,CASSVGQGGYEQYF